These 12 T cell receptor beta chains originate from one sample sequenced in a study of cytomegalovirus exposure and HLA in healthy donors. Sequencing used immunoSEQ multiplex PCR; TCRdb keeps in-frame clones, though not all of them. The repertoire holds about 190,000 clones, with about 80% as singletons. The sequenced material came from PBMCs. The receptors derive from a woman under 30 in good health and CMV-seropositive.

This chain connects TRBV27 to TRBJ2-1, with 12 bases fitting TRBD2. The V and J ends lost 3 bases and 5 bases, in that order; junction bases with no gene match: 2. Germline V CDR1 and CDR2: MNHEY, SMNVEV (reference sequence). The CDR3 consists of 15 residues. CDR3: CASSLASGGDNEQFF. The DNA for the CDR3 is TGTGCCAGCAGTTTGGCTAGCGGGGGGGACAATGAGCAGTTCTTC.

This clone was seen just once. The chain joins TRBV15 to TRBJ1-3; D gene uncertain. Trimming removed 8 bases from V and 6 bases from J, with 14 bases in between. This CDR3 is built from 13 residues. Germline CDR1 reads LNHNV; CDR2 reads YYDKDF (reference sequence). The CDR3 region is CATSVNTENTIYF. DNA of the CDR3: TGTGCCACCTCAGTAAACACCGAAAACACCATATATTTT.

This sequence joins TRBV6-5 and TRBJ2-7, with D possibly matching TRBD1 (6 bases). This CDR3 has 15 residues. Per the germline V gene, CDR1 is MNHEY and CDR2 is SVGAGI. Trimming stripped 6 bases from V and 2 bases from J, with 17 bases between. The CDR3 nucleotides read TGTGCCAGCAGCTCAACAGGGTATAGCCCCTACGAGCAGTACTTC. This gives the protein CASSSTGYSPYEQYF.

The CDR3 is CASSLGLAEITDTQYF. The DNA of the CDR3 is TGTGCCAGCAGCTTAGGACTAGCGGAGATCACAGATACGCAGTATTTT. This chain uses TRBV11-3 with TRBJ2-3; 9 bases fit TRBD2. Germline loops: CDR1 SGHNT, CDR2 YENEEA. The CDR3 is made up of 16 amino acids. The ends lost 1 base at V and 2 bases at J; junction bases unmatched: 4. Full variable domain (outside the CDR3, taken from reference TRBV11-3 and TRBJ2-3): EAGVVQSPRYKIIEKKQPVAFWCNPISGHNTLYWYLQNLGQGPELLIRYENEEAVDDSQLPKDRFSAERLKGVDSTLKIQPAELGDSAVYLCASSLGLAEITDTQYFGPGTRLTVL.

The rearrangement joins TRBV7-2 to TRBJ1-6; perhaps TRBD1 as D (6 bases). Trimming cost V 3 bases and J 14 bases, with 20 bases left between them. The V gene's germline CDR1 is SGHTA and CDR2 FQGNSA. There are 15 residues in the CDR3. The chain's CDR3 is CASSLAGAVVGSLHF. CDR3 bases: TGTGCCAGCAGCTTGGCGGGGGCAGTGGTCGGATCCCTCCACTTT.

The CDR3 DNA is TGTGCCACGTCTTTGAGGGGACAGGGGAAGGAAAAACTGTTTTTT. Translating it yields CATSLRGQGKEKLFF. This chain connects TRBV19 to TRBJ1-4, with 10 bases matching TRBD1. The CDR3 is 15 residues long. V lost 10 bases to trimming and J lost 8 bases; unmatched junction nucleotides: 13. Germline V lookup: CDR1 LNHDA, CDR2 SQIVND (reference sequence).

The V gene is TRBV7-2, the J gene TRBJ2-1; 9 bases are shared with TRBD1. The junction had 8 bases not matched to a gene; V was cut back by 3 bases and J by 8 bases. CDR3 length: 15 residues. CDR1 is SGHTA and CDR2 is FQGNSA in the germline V gene. The CDR3 nucleotides read TGTGCCAGCAGCTTTGTGGGACAGGGACCCTATGAGCAGTTCTTC. This gives the protein CASSFVGQGPYEQFF.

J is TRBJ1-1 and V is TRBV5-5; TRBD1 aligns across 7 bases. The CDR3 extends over 16 amino acids. Losses at the gene ends were 2 bases for V and 0 bases for J; bases not matched to a gene: 7. The germline V gene has CDR1 SGHKS and CDR2 YYEKEE (reference sequence). CDR3 region: CASSLQGTLMNTEAFF. The DNA of the CDR3 is TGTGCCAGCAGCTTACAGGGGACACTAATGAACACTGAAGCTTTCTTT.

V and J are TRBV18 and TRBJ2-3; 10 nucleotides agree with TRBD2. V trimming: 6 bases; J trimming: 1 base; junction bases outside the gene matches: 7. Germline-derived CDR1 and CDR2 are KGHSH and LQKENI. The CDR3 has 16 amino acids. CDR3 in amino acids: CASSVTSGARTDTQYF. As DNA, the CDR3 is TGTGCCAGCTCCGTCACTAGCGGGGCCCGCACAGATACGCAGTATTTT. The full variable domain, in which reference TRBV18 and TRBJ2-3 provide the parts outside the CDR3, is NAGVMQNPRHLVRRRGQEARLRCSPMKGHSHVYWYRQLPEEGLKFMVYLQKENIIDESGMPKERFSAEFPKEGPSILRIQQVVRGDSAAYFCASSVTSGARTDTQYFGPGTRLTVL.

The chain recombines TRBV9 with TRBJ1-3; no clear D gene. Trimming took off 2 bases at V and 2 bases at J, with 14 bases between the two ends. This CDR3 comprises 16 residues. CDR1 is SGDLS and CDR2 is YYNGEE in the germline V gene. The CDR3 spells CASSVAIGWTGNTIYF. The CDR3 coding sequence is TGTGCCAGCAGCGTTGCGATCGGGTGGACTGGAAACACCATATATTTT.

This rearrangement joins TRBV4-2 to TRBJ2-1; 13 positions agree with TRBD2. The CDR3 is 16 residues long. The trim removed 0 bases at V and 10 bases at J, leaving 6 bases unmatched. CDR1 LGHNA and CDR2 YNFKEQ come from the germline V gene. CDR3 sequence reads: CASSQDPTSGGDEQFF. Here the CDR3 DNA reads TGTGCCAGCAGCCAAGATCCCACTAGCGGGGGGGACGAGCAGTTCTTC.

This chain joins TRBV7-2 and TRBJ1-1; the D gene is possibly TRBD1 (5 bases). V lost 2 bases and J lost 1, with 8 bases in between. The germline V gene encodes CDR1 SGHTA and CDR2 FQGNSA. CDR3 length equals 14 residues. The CDR3 bases are TGTGCCAGCAGCTTATACCAGGGGAACACTGAAGCTTTCTTT. The encoded protein is CASSLYQGNTEAFF.